A selection of T cell receptor beta chains follows, all from one sample in a study of T cell repertoires in cytomegalovirus infection. Antigens of these TCRs are unknown. TCRdb reanalysed the reads using MiXCR and keeps one entry per CDR3 protein. Of about 920,000 distinct CDR3 sequences listed, around 30% are singletons. Sample: cultured CD8+ T cells from PBMCs, taken from culture after CMV antigen stimulation. The receptors stem from a human donor in good health (CMV status not recorded). Some clones in this sample may be carry-over from other donors' samples. Each CDR3 is given with its conserved first and last residue. Fields, in order: J gene, CDR3 length, clone size, V gene, CDR3 protein. Not all rows give a size; the values are once, few, many and, for expanded clones, a class.

TRBJ2-7 15 - TRBV20-1 CSASDFGQGIYEQYF
TRBJ1-1 15 - TRBV19 CASSEPGGGGTEAFF
TRBJ1-6 14 many TRBV6-6 CASEGGANNSPLHF
TRBJ2-1 14 many TRBV7-3 CASRGTSGGNEQFF
TRBJ1-2 15 - TRBV27 CASSLGGPTGYGYTF
TRBJ2-7 21 many TRBV6-5 CASSYSMYLAGGLPSSYEQYF
TRBJ1-2 13 - TRBV12-3/TRBV12-4 CASSLTTGVGYTF
TRBJ2-2 15 - TRBV11-2 CASSFRPSATGELFF
TRBJ2-1 15 few TRBV27 CASTLWGDPTGEQFF
TRBJ2-2 16 few TRBV19 CASSIGQGLKNGELFF
TRBJ1-1 13 few TRBV2 CASREGTGAEAFF